Detailed here is one T cell receptor beta chain. This sample was included in a study of blood T cell repertoires in COVID-19. Study summary: Collection of acute and convalescent COVID-19 samples took place in the United States, Italy and Spain. Nucleic acid was either cDNA or gDNA, and it came from T cells, B-cell-depleted T cells, or PBMCs.

The V gene lost 3 bases and the J gene lost 0 bases, with 13 bases spanning the gap. This CDR3 is 15 amino acids long. The V gene's germline CDR1 is DFQATT and CDR2 SNEGSKA (reference sequence). Source study methods: Amplification with reference gene primers provided the estimates of nucleated cell counts. The protocol was immunoSEQ multiplex PCR, while the TCRdb copy is restricted to in-frame clones and leaves out a portion. That table gives V, J and clone size, and the DNA gave D and trimming. The sample contains about 140,000 clones, roughly four fifths of which appear only once. The chain links TRBV20-1 to TRBJ2-3, with D maybe TRBD2 (6 bases). The specimen sequenced was peripheral blood. The TCR was taken from a woman older than 75 with acute or convalescent COVID-19. CDR3 region: CSASIAVLSTDTQYF. The CDR3 nucleotides are TGCAGTGCTAGTATAGCGGTCCTAAGCACAGATACGCAGTATTTT.